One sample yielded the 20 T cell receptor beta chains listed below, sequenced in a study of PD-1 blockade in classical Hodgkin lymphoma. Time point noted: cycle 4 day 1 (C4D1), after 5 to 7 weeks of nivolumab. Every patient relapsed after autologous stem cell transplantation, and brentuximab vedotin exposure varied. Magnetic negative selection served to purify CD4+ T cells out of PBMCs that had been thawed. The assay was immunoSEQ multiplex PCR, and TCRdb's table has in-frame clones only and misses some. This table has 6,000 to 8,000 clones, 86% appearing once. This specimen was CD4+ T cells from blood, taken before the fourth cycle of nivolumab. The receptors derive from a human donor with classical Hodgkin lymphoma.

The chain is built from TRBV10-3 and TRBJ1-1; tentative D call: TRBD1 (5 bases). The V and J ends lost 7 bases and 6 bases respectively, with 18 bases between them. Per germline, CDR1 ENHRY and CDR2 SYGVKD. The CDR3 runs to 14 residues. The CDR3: CAITPGRGDPEAFF. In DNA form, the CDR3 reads TGTGCCATCACCCCGGGACGGGGGGATCCTGAAGCTTTCTTT.

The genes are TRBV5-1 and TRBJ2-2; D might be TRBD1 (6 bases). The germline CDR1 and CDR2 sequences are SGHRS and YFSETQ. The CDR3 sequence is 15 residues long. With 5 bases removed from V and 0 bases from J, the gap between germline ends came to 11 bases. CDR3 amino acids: CASRLGQSNTGELFF. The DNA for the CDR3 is TGCGCCAGCAGACTCGGACAGTCGAACACCGGGGAGCTGTTTTTT.

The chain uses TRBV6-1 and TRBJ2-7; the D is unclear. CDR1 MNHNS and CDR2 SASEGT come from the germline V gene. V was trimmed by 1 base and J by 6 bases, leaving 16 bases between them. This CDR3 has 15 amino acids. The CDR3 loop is CASSEVGLVLIEQYF. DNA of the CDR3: TGTGCCAGCAGTGAAGTAGGGCTGGTCCTCATCGAGCAGTACTTC.

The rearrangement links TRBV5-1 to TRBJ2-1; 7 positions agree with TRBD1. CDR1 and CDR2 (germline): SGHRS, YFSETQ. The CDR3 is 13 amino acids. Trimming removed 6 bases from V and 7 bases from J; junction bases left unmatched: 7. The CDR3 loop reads CASTTGPRNEQFF. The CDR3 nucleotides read TGCGCCAGCACGACAGGGCCGAGGAATGAGCAGTTCTTC.

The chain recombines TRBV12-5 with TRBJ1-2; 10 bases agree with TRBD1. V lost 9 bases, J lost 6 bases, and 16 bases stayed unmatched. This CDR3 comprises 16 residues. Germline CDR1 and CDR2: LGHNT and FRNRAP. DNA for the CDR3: TGTGCTAGCCGACCGGGGACAGGGGAAATAGGTGATGGCTACACCTTC. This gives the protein CASRPGTGEIGDGYTF.

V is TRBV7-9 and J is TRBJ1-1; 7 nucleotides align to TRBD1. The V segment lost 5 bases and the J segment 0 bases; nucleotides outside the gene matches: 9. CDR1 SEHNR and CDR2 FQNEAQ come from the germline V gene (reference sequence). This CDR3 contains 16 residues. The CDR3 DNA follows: TGTGCCAGCAGCCCTAGGAACAGGGGAATGAACACTGAAGCTTTCTTT. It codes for CASSPRNRGMNTEAFF. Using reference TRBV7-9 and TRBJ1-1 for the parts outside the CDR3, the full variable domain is DTGVSQNPRHKITKRGQNVTFRCDPISEHNRLYWYRQTLGQGPEFLTYFQNEAQLEKSRLLSDRFSAERPKGSFSTLEIQRTEQGDSAMYLCASSPRNRGMNTEAFFGQGTRLTVV.

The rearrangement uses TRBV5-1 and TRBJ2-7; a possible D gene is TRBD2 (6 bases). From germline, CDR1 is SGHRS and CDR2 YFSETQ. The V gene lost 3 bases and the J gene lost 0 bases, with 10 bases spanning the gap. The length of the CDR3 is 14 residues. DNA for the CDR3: TGCGCCAGCAGCTCGGGACTCAGCTCCTACGAGCAGTACTTC. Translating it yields CASSSGLSSYEQYF.

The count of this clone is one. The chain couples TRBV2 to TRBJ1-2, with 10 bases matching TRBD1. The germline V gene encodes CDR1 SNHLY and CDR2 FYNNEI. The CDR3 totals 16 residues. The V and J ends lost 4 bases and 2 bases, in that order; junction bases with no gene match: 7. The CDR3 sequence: CASSAMRTGGNYGYTF. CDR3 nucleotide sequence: TGTGCCAGCAGTGCTATGCGGACAGGGGGGAACTATGGCTACACCTTC.

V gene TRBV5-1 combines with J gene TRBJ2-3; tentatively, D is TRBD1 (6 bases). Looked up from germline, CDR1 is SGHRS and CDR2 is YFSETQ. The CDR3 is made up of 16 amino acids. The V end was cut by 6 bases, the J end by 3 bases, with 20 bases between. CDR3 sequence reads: CASTPLAGASTDTQYF. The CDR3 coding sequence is TGCGCCAGCACCCCCTTGGCAGGGGCGTCTACAGATACGCAGTATTTT.

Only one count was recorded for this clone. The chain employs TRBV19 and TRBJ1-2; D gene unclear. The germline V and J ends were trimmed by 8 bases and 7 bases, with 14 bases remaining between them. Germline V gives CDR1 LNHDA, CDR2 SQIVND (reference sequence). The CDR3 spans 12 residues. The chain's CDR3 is CASHEGLFGYTF. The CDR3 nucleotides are TGTGCCAGTCACGAGGGCCTCTTTGGCTACACCTTC.

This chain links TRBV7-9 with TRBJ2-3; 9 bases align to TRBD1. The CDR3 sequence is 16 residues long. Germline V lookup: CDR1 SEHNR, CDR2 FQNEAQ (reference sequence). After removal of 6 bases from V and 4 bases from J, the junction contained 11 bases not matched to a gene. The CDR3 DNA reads TGTGCCAGCAGGCTCCTCCGGGACAGGGCCGCAGATACGCAGTATTTT. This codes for CASRLLRDRAADTQYF.

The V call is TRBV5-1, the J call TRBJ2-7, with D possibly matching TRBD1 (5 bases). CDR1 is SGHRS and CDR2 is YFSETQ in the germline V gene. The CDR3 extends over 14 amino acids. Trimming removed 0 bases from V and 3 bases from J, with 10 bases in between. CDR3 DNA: TGCGCCAGCAGCTTGGTATTAGGGGACTACGAGCAGTACTTC. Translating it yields CASSLVLGDYEQYF.

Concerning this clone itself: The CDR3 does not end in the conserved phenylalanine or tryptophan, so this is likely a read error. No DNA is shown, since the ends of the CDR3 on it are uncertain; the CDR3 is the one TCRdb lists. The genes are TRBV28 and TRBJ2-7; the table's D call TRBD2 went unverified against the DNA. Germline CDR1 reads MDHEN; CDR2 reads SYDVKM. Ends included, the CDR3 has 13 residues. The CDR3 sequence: CASSFLASGGAFL.

The CDR3 DNA reads as TGTGCCAGCAGGAACAGGGGGCTTGGTTTAGAGACCCAGTACTTC. This encodes CASRNRGLGLETQYF. The chain links TRBV2 to TRBJ2-5, with TRBD1 identical over 9 bases. V trimming: 6 bases; J trimming: 4 bases; junction bases outside the gene matches: 9. Germline V gives CDR1 SNHLY, CDR2 FYNNEI. This CDR3 is built from 15 residues.

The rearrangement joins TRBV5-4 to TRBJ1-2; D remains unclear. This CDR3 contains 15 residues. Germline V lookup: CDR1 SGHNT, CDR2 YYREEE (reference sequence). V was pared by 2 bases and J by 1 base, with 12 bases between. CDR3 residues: CASSLLNGINYGYTF. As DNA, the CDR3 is TGTGCCAGCAGCTTACTTAATGGCATTAACTATGGCTACACCTTC.

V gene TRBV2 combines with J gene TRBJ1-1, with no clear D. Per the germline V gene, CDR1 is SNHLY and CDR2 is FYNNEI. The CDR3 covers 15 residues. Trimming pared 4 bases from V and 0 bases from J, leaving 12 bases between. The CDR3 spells CASSAIDIMNTEAFF. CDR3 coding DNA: TGTGCCAGCAGTGCGATAGACATCATGAACACTGAAGCTTTCTTT.

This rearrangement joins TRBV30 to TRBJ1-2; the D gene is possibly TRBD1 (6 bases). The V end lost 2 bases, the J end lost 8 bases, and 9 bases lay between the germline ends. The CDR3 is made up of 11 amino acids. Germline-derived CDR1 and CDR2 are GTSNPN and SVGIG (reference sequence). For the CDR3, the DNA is TGTGCCTGGAGTAGGGGGGAGGGCTACACCTTC. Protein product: CAWSRGEGYTF.

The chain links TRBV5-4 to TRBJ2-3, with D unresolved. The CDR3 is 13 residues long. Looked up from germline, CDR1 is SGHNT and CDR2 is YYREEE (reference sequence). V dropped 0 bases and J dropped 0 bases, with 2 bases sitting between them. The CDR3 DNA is TGTGCCAGCAGCTTGGACAGCACAGATACGCAGTATTTT. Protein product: CASSLDSTDTQYF.

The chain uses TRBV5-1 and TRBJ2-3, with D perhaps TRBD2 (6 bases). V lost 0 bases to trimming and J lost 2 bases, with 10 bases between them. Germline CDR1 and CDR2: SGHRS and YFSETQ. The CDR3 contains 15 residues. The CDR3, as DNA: TGCGCCAGCAGCTTGGGGGGAGGATCCACAGATACGCAGTATTTT. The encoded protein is CASSLGGGSTDTQYF.

Here the CDR3 DNA reads TGTGCCTGGAGTACCGCGAGGGGCTACACCTTC. Its translation is CAWSTARGYTF. This chain connects TRBV30 to TRBJ1-2; D remains unclear. The CDR3 extends over 11 amino acids. Germline lookup yields CDR1 GTSNPN and CDR2 SVGIG (reference sequence). V lost 2 bases and J lost 8, with 9 bases in between.